The 21 T cell receptor gamma chains given below trace back to one sample, sequenced in a study of gamma delta lymphoproliferative disorders and STAT genes. Genomic DNA from isolated PBMCs served as the sequencing template. TCRdb redid clone calling on the multiplex PCR reads using CATT. The sample holds more than 950 gamma-chain clones, about 28% seen once. Sequencing input: blood. The source is a human donor in good health.

The DNA for the CDR3 is TGTGCTGCGTGGGATTCCCCCCCAAGCGTTGGGGAACTCTTT. Translated: CAAWDSPPSVGELF. Called V gene: TRGV10; the J gene was not called. TRGV10 is identified as an open reading frame with a role that is uncertain. The CDR3 covers 14 residues.

This clone is medium-sized (0.01 to 0.1%) within its sample. The chain is built from TRGV5 and TRGJ1 or TRGJ2. TCRdb does not report a J gene; here it was assigned by matching the DNA to germline references. This CDR3 has 13 amino acids. Losses at the gene ends were 0 bases for V and 4 bases for J; bases not matched to a gene: 3. Per germline, CDR1 VINAFY and CDR2 YDVSNSKD. For the CDR3, the DNA is TGTGCCACCTGGGACAGGTCCTATTATAAGAAACTCTTT. As protein: CATWDRSYYKKLF.

V gene TRGV2 combines with J gene TRGJ1 or TRGJ2. TCRdb does not report a J gene; here it was assigned by matching the DNA to germline references. There are 14 residues in the CDR3. Germline CDR1 reads EGSNGY; CDR2 reads YDSYNSKV. V lost 0 bases and J lost 5; bases outside the gene matches: 7. The CDR3 sequence: CATWDGSRNYKKLF. CDR3 bases: TGTGCCACCTGGGACGGGTCCCGTAATTATAAGAAACTCTTT.

This clone was counted between two and nine times. It is unclear where the CDR3 begins or ends on the DNA, so no DNA is shown, and the CDR3 is as TCRdb lists it. With the J gene uncalled, the V gene is TRGV11. TRGV11 is labeled an ORF, and its function is uncertain. 16 amino acids form the CDR3, both terminal residues included. CDR3 residues: CTTVPAGPTTGWFKIF.

By sample fraction, this clone is medium-sized. A read error may account for a junction end that differs from germline. This sequence joins TRGV9 and TRGJ1 or TRGJ2. The J gene is not listed in TCRdb, so it was assigned here from a DNA match to germline. The CDR3 is made up of 10 amino acids. CDR1 is GITISATS and CDR2 is ISYDGTV in the germline V gene (reference sequence). CDR3 in DNA: TGTGCCTTGTGGGAGTATATGAAACTCTTT. Its translation is CALWEYMKLF.

This clone is large in the sample. The chain has TRGV10 and TRGJ1 or TRGJ2. The J gene was missing in TCRdb and was found by matching the end of the DNA to germline. TRGV10 carries the ORF label, with uncertain function. The CDR3 covers 13 residues. J was trimmed by 0 bases and V by 8 bases; bases with no gene match: 5. Here the CDR3 DNA reads TGTGCTGCGTGGGTCCAGAATTATTATAAGAAACTCTTT. This translates into CAAWVQNYYKKLF.

This clone is medium-sized within its sample. The J gene is TRGJ1 or TRGJ2, the V gene TRGV2. The J gene was missing in TCRdb and was found by matching the end of the DNA to germline. CDR3 length: 12 residues. Trimming took 0 bases from V and 7 from J; bases not matched to a gene: 3. CDR1 is EGSNGY and CDR2 is YDSYNSKV in the germline V gene. CDR3 bases: TGTGCCACCTGGGACGGGCACTATAAGAAACTCTTT. Protein: CATWDGHYKKLF.

This clone is categorized as medium-sized. The gene calls are TRGV8 and TRGJ1 or TRGJ2. The J gene was not available in TCRdb and was assigned here by matching the DNA to germline segments. The CDR3 has 15 residues. Germline V lookup: CDR1 VENAVY, CDR2 YDSYNSRV. Trimming cost V 3 bases and J 0 bases; bases outside gene matches: 8. The CDR3 DNA sequence: TGTGCCACCTGGGATCCCACGCGGAATTATTATAAGAAACTCTTT. Translated: CATWDPTRNYYKKLF.

No V gene call is available, although the J gene is TRGJ1 or TRGJ2. The CDR3 sequence is 9 residues long. The DNA for the CDR3 is TGTACGGAATATTATAAGAAACTCTTT. This encodes CTEYYKKLF.

By share of the sample, this clone is medium-sized. The V call is TRGV5, the J call TRGJ1 or TRGJ2. TCRdb supplies no J gene; here it was assigned by aligning the nucleotide sequence to germline. The CDR3 is 14 amino acids. In germline, CDR1 is VINAFY, CDR2 YDVSNSKD. Losses at the gene ends were 3 bases for V and 2 bases for J; bases not matched to a gene: 7. CDR3 DNA sequence: TGTGCCACCTGGGACTCAGCGGATTATTATAAGAAACTCTTT. It specifies CATWDSADYYKKLF.

This clone qualifies as large. This chain links TRGV2 with TRGJ1 or TRGJ2. No J gene was available from TCRdb, and it was assigned here by a germline match of the DNA. Germline CDR1 is EGSNGY and CDR2 is YDSYNSKV. The CDR3 has 13 residues. The junction had 7 bases not matched to a gene; V was cut back by 2 bases and J by 6 bases. CDR3 residues: CATWDDPCYKKLF. In DNA form, the CDR3 reads TGTGCCACCTGGGACGACCCTTGTTATAAGAAACTCTTT.

Points on this clone: This CDR3 is also generated by other DNA sequences in the sample. CDR3 in amino acids: CACWIRHVFYKKLF. The CDR3, as DNA: TGTGCCTGCTGGATTAGGCACGTTTTCTATAAGAAACTCTTT. V gene TRGV11 combines with J gene TRGJ1 or TRGJ2. The J gene, not given by TCRdb, was assigned here from a germline match of the nucleotide sequence. TRGV11 belongs to the ORF category, with a function that is uncertain. V was clipped by 0 bases and J by 7 bases; unmatched bases: 6. The CDR3 length is 14 residues.

In its sample, this clone is large. The chain links TRGV2 to TRGJ1 or TRGJ2. Here the J gene was assigned by germline matching of the DNA, as TCRdb has none. The V and J ends lost 4 bases and 3 bases, in that order; junction bases with no gene match: 3. CDR3 length equals 12 residues. From germline, CDR1 is EGSNGY and CDR2 YDSYNSKV. CDR3 sequence: CATWERYYKKLF. CDR3 bases: TGTGCCACCTGGGAACGTTATTATAAGAAACTCTTT.

To note about this clone: This DNA translates differently at residue 4 from the TCRdb protein, which is that of a much larger clone; a read error is likely, and the protein shown is the DNA's own translation. V and J are TRGV10 and TRGJ1 or TRGJ2. No J gene is reported in TCRdb; it was inferred here by comparing the DNA with germline. TRGV10 is placed among ORFs of uncertain function. V shed 11 bases, J shed 11 bases, and the junction held 16 bases outside the gene matches. This CDR3 region has 12 residues. Here the CDR3 DNA reads TGTGCTGCGCGGGATCGAAATTGGGAGAAACTCTTT. Protein sequence: CAARDRNWEKLF.

This clone is medium-sized in the sample. V is TRGV4 and J is TRGJ1 or TRGJ2. No J gene was available from TCRdb, and it was assigned here by a germline match of the DNA. Trimming removed 1 base from V and 8 bases from J; junction bases left unmatched: 17. The germline CDR1 and CDR2 sequences are EGSTGY and YDSYTSSV. This CDR3 has 16 residues. CDR3 sequence: CATWDGPLGIRDKKLF. CDR3 sequence (DNA): TGTGCCACCTGGGATGGCCCTTTGGGGATTCGAGATAAGAAACTCTTT.

This clone is labeled as large. V gene TRGV4 combines with J gene TRGJ1 or TRGJ2. The J gene, not given by TCRdb, was assigned here from a germline match of the nucleotide sequence. The trim removed 0 bases at V and 5 bases at J, leaving 4 bases unmatched. CDR1 and CDR2 (germline): EGSTGY, YDSYTSSV. The CDR3 contains 13 residues. The CDR3 loop is CATWDGQNYKKLF. Written as DNA, the CDR3 is TGTGCCACCTGGGATGGGCAGAATTATAAGAAACTCTTT.

In its sample, this clone ranks as large. The J gene is TRGJ1 or TRGJ2, the V gene TRGV3. Here the J gene came from matching the DNA to germline, since TCRdb omits it. The CDR3 totals 13 residues. The V gene's germline CDR1 is VTNTFY and CDR2 YDVSTARD (reference sequence). J was trimmed by 2 bases and V by 0 bases; bases with no gene match: 1. CDR3 in amino acids: CATWDRHYYKKLF. The CDR3 nucleotides read TGTGCCACCTGGGACAGGCATTATTATAAGAAACTCTTT.

This clone qualifies as large. The CDR3 spells CAAWDTTGWFKIF. CDR3 nucleotides: TGTGCTGCGTGGGATACCACTGGTTGGTTCAAGATATTT. The chain links TRGV10 to TRGJP1. TCRdb is silent on the J gene; assignment here came from matching the DNA to germline. TRGV10 counts as an open reading frame of uncertain function. This CDR3 is 13 amino acids long. V was clipped by 8 bases and J by 0 bases; unmatched bases: 1.

The V call is TRGV11, the J call TRGJ1 or TRGJ2. The J gene is not listed in TCRdb, so it was assigned here from a DNA match to germline. TRGV11 is known as an ORF, though its function is uncertain. The V segment lost 2 bases and the J segment 0 bases; nucleotides outside the gene matches: 4. The CDR3 contains 15 residues. The CDR3 sequence is CACWIRPQNYYKKLF. The CDR3 region has the DNA TGTGCCTGCTGGATTAGGCCCCAGAATTATTATAAGAAACTCTTT.

This clone is labeled medium-sized (0.01 to 0.1%). The chain joins TRGV9 to TRGJ1 or TRGJ2. As TCRdb names no J gene, one was assigned here on the basis of a DNA match to germline. Germline V lookup: CDR1 GITISATS, CDR2 ISYDGTV (reference sequence). Trimming cost V 0 bases and J 4 bases; bases outside gene matches: 6. This CDR3 contains 14 residues. In DNA form, the CDR3 reads TGTGCCTTGTGGGAGGTGCGAAGATATTATAAGAAACTCTTT. Amino acids: CALWEVRRYYKKLF.

This clone is large within its sample. This chain joins TRGV5 and TRGJ1 or TRGJ2. No J gene was available from TCRdb, and it was assigned here by a germline match of the DNA. The CDR3 is 13 amino acids. Germline lookup yields CDR1 VINAFY and CDR2 YDVSNSKD. Unmatched junction bases numbered 6, after V lost 0 bases and J lost 7 bases. The CDR3 spells CATWDRLLYKKLF. Here the CDR3 DNA reads TGTGCCACCTGGGACAGGCTTTTATATAAGAAACTCTTT.